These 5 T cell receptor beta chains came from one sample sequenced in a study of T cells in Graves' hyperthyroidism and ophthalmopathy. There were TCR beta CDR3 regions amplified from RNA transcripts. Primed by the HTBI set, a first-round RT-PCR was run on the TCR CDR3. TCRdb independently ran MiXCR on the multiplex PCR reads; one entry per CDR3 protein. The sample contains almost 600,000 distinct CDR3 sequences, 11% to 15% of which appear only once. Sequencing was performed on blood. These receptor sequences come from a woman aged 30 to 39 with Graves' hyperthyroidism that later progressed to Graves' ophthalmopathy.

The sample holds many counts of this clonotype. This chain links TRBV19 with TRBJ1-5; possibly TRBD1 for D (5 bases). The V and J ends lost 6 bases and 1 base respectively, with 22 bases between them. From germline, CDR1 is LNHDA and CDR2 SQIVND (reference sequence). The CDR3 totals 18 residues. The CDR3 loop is CASSHSKVGTISNQPQHF. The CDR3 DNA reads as TGTGCCAGTAGCCACAGTAAGGTGGGGACCATAAGCAATCAGCCCCAGCATTTT.

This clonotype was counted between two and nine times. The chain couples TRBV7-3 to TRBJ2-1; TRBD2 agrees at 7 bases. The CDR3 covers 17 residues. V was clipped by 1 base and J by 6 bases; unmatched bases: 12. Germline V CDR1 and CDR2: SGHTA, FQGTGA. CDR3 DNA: TGTGCCAGCAGCTTAATAACTAGCGACAAGGGGAGCAATGAGCAGTTCTTC. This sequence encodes CASSLITSDKGSNEQFF.

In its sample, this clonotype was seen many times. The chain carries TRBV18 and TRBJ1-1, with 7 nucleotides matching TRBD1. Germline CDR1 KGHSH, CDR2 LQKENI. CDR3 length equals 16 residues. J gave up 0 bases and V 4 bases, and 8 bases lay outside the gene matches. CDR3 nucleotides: TGTGCCAGCTCACTTGTTGCGGGACAGATGAACACTGAAGCTTTCTTT. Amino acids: CASSLVAGQMNTEAFF.

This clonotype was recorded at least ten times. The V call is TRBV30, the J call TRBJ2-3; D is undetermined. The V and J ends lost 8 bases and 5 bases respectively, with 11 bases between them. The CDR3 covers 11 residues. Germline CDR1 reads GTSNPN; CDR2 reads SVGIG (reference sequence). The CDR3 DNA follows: TGTGCCCGCGCCCAAAGAGATACGCAGTATTTT. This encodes CARAQRDTQYF. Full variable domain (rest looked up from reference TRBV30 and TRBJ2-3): SQTIHQWPATLVQPVGSPLSLECTVEGTSNPNLYWYRQAAGRGLQLLFYSVGIGQISSEVPQNLSASRPQDRQFILSSKKLLLSDSGFYLCARAQRDTQYFGPGTRLTVL.

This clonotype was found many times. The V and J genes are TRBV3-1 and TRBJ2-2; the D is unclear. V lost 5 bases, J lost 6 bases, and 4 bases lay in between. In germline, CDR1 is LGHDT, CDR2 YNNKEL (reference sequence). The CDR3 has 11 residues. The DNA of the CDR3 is TGTGCCAGCAGCTTATCCGGGGAGCTGTTTTTT. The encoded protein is CASSLSGELFF. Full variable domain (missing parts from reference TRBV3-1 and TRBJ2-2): DTAVSQTPKYLVTQMGNDKSIKCEQNLGHDTMYWYKQDSKKFLKIMFSYNNKELIINETVPNRFSPKSPDKAHLNLHINSLELGDSAVYFCASSLSGELFFGEGSRLTVL.